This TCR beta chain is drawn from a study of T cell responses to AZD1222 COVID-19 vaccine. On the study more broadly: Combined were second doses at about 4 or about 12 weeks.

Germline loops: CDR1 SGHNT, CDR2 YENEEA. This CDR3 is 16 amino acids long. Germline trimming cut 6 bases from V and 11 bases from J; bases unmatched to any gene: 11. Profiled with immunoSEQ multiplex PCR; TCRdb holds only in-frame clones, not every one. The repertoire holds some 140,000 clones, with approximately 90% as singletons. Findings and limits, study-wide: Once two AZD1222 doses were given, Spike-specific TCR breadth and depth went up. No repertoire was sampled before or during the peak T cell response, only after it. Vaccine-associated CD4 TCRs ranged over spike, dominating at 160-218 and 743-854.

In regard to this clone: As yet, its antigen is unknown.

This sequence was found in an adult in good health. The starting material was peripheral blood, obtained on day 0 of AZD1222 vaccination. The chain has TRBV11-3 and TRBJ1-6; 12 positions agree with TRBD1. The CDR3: CASSSGAGTGGPPLHF. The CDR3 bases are TGTGCCAGCAGTTCTGGGGCCGGGACAGGGGGCCCACCCCTCCACTTT.